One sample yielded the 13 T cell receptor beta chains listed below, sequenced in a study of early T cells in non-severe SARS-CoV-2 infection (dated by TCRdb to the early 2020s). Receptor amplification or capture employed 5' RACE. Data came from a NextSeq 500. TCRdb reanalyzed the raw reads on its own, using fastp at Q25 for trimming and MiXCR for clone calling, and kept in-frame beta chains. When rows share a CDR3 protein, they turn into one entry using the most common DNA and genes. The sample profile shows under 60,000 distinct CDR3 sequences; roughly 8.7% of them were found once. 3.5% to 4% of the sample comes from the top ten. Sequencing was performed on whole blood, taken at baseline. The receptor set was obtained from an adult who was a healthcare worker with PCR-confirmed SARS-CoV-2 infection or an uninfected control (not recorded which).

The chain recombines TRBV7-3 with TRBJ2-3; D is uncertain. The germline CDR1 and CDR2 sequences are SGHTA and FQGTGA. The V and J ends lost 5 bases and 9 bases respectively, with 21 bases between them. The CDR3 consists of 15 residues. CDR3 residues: CASSPAPSSLGTQYF. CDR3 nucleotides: TGTGCCAGCAGCCCCGCCCCCAGCTCCTTAGGCACGCAGTATTTT.

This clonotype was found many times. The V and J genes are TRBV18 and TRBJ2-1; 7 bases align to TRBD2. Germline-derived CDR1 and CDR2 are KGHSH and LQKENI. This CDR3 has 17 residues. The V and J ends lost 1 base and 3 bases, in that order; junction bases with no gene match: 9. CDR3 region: CASSPLGPGGDYNEQFF. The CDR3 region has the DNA TGTGCCAGCTCACCACTCGGGCCGGGGGGAGACTACAATGAGCAGTTCTTC.

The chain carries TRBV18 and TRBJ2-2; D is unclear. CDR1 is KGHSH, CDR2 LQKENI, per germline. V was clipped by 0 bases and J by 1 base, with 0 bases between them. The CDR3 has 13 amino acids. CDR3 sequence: CASSPPNTGELFF. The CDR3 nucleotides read TGTGCCAGCTCACCACCGAACACCGGGGAGCTGTTTTTT.

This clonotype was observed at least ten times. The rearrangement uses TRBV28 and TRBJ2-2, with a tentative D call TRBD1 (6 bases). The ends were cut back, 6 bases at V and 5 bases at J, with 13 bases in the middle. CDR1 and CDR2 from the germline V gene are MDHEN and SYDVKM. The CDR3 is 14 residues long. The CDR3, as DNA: TGTGCCAGCAGATCGACAGGTACAACCGGGGAGCTGTTTTTT. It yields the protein CASRSTGTTGELFF. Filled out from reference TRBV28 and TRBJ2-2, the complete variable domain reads DVKVTQSSRYLVKRTGEKVFLECVQDMDHENMFWYRQDPGLGLRLIYFSYDVKMKEKGDIPEGYSVSREKKERFSLILESASTNQTSMYLCASRSTGTTGELFFGEGSRLTVL.

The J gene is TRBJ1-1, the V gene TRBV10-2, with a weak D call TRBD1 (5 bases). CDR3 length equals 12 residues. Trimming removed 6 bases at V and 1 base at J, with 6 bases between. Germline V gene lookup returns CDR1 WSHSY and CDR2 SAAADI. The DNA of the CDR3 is TGCGCCAGCAGCACAGGGAACACTGAAGCTTTCTTT. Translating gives CASSTGNTEAFF.

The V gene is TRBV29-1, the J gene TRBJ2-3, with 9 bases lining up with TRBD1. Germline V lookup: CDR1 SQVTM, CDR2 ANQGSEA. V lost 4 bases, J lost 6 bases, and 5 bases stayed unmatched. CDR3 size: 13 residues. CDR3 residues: CSVVIGTGDTQYF. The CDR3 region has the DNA TGCAGCGTTGTGATCGGGACAGGGGATACGCAGTATTTT.

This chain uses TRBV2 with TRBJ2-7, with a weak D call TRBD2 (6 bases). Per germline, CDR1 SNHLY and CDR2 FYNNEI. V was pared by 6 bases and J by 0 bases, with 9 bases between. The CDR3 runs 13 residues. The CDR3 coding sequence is TGTGCCAGCAGCGGGACTTCCTCCTACGAGCAGTACTTC. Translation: CASSGTSSYEQYF.

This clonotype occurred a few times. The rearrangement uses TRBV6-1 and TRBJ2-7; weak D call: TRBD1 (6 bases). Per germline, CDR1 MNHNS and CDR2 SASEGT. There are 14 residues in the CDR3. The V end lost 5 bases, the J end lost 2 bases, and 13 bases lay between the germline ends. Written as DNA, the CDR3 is TGTGCCAGCAGTCCCGGGACACAGGCCTACGAGCAGTACTTC. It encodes CASSPGTQAYEQYF.

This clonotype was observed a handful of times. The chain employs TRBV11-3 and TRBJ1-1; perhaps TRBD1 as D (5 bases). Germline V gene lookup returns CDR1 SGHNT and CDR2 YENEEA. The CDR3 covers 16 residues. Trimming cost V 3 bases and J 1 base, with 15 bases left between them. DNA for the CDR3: TGTGCCAGCAGCTTTCCGGGACGGCAGAAGAACACTGAAGCTTTCTTT. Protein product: CASSFPGRQKNTEAFF.

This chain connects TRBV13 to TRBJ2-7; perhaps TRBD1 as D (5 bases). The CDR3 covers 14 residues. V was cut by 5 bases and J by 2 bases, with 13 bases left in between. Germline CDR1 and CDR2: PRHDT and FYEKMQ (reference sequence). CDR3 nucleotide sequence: TGTGCCAGCAGCGCCCCCGGACACACCTACGAGCAGTACTTC. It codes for CASSAPGHTYEQYF.

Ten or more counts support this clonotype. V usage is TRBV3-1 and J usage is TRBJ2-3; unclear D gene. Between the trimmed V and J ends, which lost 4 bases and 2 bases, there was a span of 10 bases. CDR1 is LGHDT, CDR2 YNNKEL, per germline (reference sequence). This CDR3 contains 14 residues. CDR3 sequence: CASSPREFTDTQYF. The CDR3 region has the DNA TGTGCCAGCAGCCCCCGTGAATTCACAGATACGCAGTATTTT.

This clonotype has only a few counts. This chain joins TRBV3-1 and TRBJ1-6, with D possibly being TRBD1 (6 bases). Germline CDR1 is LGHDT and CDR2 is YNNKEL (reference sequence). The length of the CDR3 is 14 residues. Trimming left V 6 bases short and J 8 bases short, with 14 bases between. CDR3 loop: CASSPRDTYSPLHF. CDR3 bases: TGTGCCAGCAGTCCCCGGGACACCTATTCACCCCTCCACTTT.

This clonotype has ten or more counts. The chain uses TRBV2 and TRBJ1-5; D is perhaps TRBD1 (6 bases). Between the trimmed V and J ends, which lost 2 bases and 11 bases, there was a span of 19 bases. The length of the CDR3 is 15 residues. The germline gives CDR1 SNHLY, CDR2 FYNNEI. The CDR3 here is CASSEKGGRRSAQHF. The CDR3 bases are TGTGCCAGCAGTGAAAAGGGGGGGCGGCGATCAGCCCAGCATTTT.